Presented here are 26 T cell receptor beta chains from one specimen sequenced in a study of blood T cells in healthy people across ages (dated by TCRdb to between 2015 and 2017). The library came from 5' RACE. Sequencing was carried out with an Illumina HiSeq 2500. A second roughly 7 to 11 cycle PCR used a sample-barcoded 5' primer and a J-beta primer mix. TCRdb reran the public reads through fastp at Q25 and MiXCR, keeping productive beta chains. Entries are consolidated by CDR3 protein sequence, retaining the most common genes and DNA. For this sample the table gives just under 550,000 distinct CDR3 sequences, of which nearly 25% were detected only once. The ten largest clones take up 7.5% to 9% of the sample. The same data also went into a second study, on T cells of mothers and their children.

Sequencing was done on a sample of blood. The receptor set was obtained from a boy aged 5 to 17 in good health.

This clonotype was observed a handful of times. This rearrangement joins TRBV9 to TRBJ2-5; 7 bases match TRBD1. The DNA end lines up better with TRBJ2-1; the J call may be wrong. The germline V gene encodes CDR1 SGDLS and CDR2 YYNGEE. This CDR3 contains 12 residues. CDR3 DNA: TGTGCCAGCAGCGTAGAGGACAGGGAGCAGTTCTTC. Translated, it gives CASSVEDREQFF.

The CDR3 protein is CSASLAGAPGETQYF. The CDR3 nucleotides read TGCAGTGCGTCACTAGCGGGGGCTCCCGGGGAGACCCAGTACTTC. This chain connects TRBV20-1 to TRBJ2-1; 11 bases line up with TRBD2. The J call could be wrong; TRBJ2-5 is a better fit for the DNA end. The germline V gene has CDR1 DFQATT and CDR2 SNEGSKA (reference sequence). CDR3 length equals 15 residues.

This chain joins TRBV28 and TRBJ2-1; D is perhaps TRBD1 or TRBD2 (5 bases each). Germline V CDR1 and CDR2: MDHEN, SYDVKM. With 6 bases removed from V and 7 bases from J, the gap between germline ends came to 19 bases. CDR3 length: 15 residues. The CDR3 region has the DNA TGTGCCAGCAGCGACCCGAGCTCGGGGCAAAATGAGCAGTTCTTC. Its protein product is CASSDPSSGQNEQFF.

This clonotype was seen only a few times. At one boundary the junction diverges from the germline segment, which might be a read error. The V gene is TRBV11-2, the J gene TRBJ2-4, with 7 bases fitting TRBD1. The germline gives CDR1 SGHAT, CDR2 FQNNGV. The CDR3 contains 14 residues. CDR3 sequence reads: CASSLRQGKTIQYF. The CDR3 DNA follows: TGTGCCAGCAGCTTAAGACAGGGTAAAACCATTCAGTACTTC.

The chain joins TRBV9 to TRBJ1-2; 9 bases line up with TRBD1. V dropped 4 bases and J dropped 5; count of bases not matched to a gene: 9. The CDR3 consists of 15 residues. CDR1 and CDR2 (germline): SGDLS, YYNGEE. The CDR3 spells CASSPTGGPTYGYTF. The CDR3 coding sequence is TGTGCCAGCAGCCCGACAGGGGGACCGACTTATGGCTACACCTTC.

This clonotype was detected only a few times. V usage is TRBV9 and J usage is TRBJ2-5, with TRBD2 matching over 11 bases. The closer fit of TRBJ2-1 to the DNA end suggests the J call may be wrong. This CDR3 region has 15 residues. CDR1 SGDLS and CDR2 YYNGEE come from the germline V gene. As DNA, the CDR3 is TGTGCCAGCAGCGTAGTGACTAGCGGGATGGGTGAGCAGTTCTTC. This gives the protein CASSVVTSGMGEQFF.

V is TRBV5-1 and J is TRBJ2-2, with D perhaps being TRBD1 or TRBD2 (6 bases each). CDR3 length: 16 residues. The V gene lost 0 bases and the J gene lost 4 bases, with 13 bases spanning the gap. The germline CDR1 and CDR2 sequences are SGHRS and YFSETQ. The CDR3 protein is CASSLVLQGGTGELFF. The DNA for the CDR3 is TGCGCCAGCAGCTTGGTGTTACAGGGAGGCACCGGGGAGCTGTTTTTT.

The genes are TRBV9 and TRBJ1-1; no clear D. CDR3 size: 15 residues. The V gene lost 0 bases and the J gene lost 1 base, with 10 bases spanning the gap. The V gene's germline CDR1 is SGDLS and CDR2 YYNGEE. The CDR3 coding sequence is TGTGCCAGCAGCGTAGCCGCAGGAGAGAACACTGAAGCTTTCTTT. It yields the protein CASSVAAGENTEAFF.

Concerning this clonotype itself: Its ends do not fully match the called genes, so a read error is possible. This rearrangement joins TRBV5-5 to TRBJ1-4, with TRBD1 as a possible D gene (6 bases). CDR1 SGHKS and CDR2 YYEKEE come from the germline V gene (reference sequence). CDR3 length: 15 amino acids. This chain's CDR3 is CASSLGGALYEKPFF. CDR3 sequence (DNA): TGTGCCAGCAGCTTGGGGGGGGCACTTTATGAAAAACCGTTTTTT. Variable domain in full (rest from reference TRBV5-5 and TRBJ1-4): DAGVTQSPTHLIKTRGQQVTLRCSPISGHKSVSWYQQVLGQGPQFIFQYYEKEERGRGNFPDRFSARQFPNYSSELNVNALLLGDSALYLCASSLGGALYEKPFFGSGTQLSVL.

The rearrangement joins TRBV20-1 to TRBJ2-7, with 7 bases identical to TRBD1. V shed 8 bases and J 2 bases; nucleotides not matched to a gene: 12. CDR3 size: 14 residues. Per the germline V gene, CDR1 is DFQATT and CDR2 is SNEGSKA (reference sequence). The CDR3: CSSKVRDRAYEQYF. The CDR3 DNA reads TGCAGTTCGAAAGTACGGGACAGAGCCTACGAGCAGTACTTC.

This clonotype was seen only a few times. V is TRBV19 and J is TRBJ1-5, with 7 bases matching TRBD1. This CDR3 spans 15 amino acids. V shed 5 bases, J shed 4 bases, and the junction held 8 bases outside the gene matches. In germline, CDR1 is LNHDA, CDR2 SQIVND (reference sequence). Written as DNA, the CDR3 is TGTGCCAGTAGTGACGGGACAGAGTATAATCAGCCCCAGCATTTT. It is translated as CASSDGTEYNQPQHF.

Only a few counts were recorded for this clonotype. The chain links TRBV6-5 to TRBJ2-5; D assignment may be TRBD1 or TRBD2 (6 bases each). This CDR3 spans 18 amino acids. Deletions cut 2 bases from V and 2 bases from J, with 21 bases between. Germline-derived CDR1 and CDR2 are MNHEY and SVGAGI. In DNA form, the CDR3 reads TGTGCCAGCAGTTACGATGGAGGGACACCCAATAAACAAGAGACCCAGTACTTC. This sequence encodes CASSYDGGTPNKQETQYF.

The V call is TRBV20-1, the J call TRBJ2-5; D remains ambiguous. The J call is uncertain, as TRBJ2-7 better fits the DNA end. Looked up from germline, CDR1 is DFQATT and CDR2 is SNEGSKA (reference sequence). This CDR3 region has 13 residues. CDR3 protein: CSASLGNAHEQYF. The CDR3 DNA reads as TGCAGTGCTAGTTTGGGGAATGCTCACGAGCAGTACTTC.

The rearrangement links TRBV7-9 to TRBJ2-5; 8 bases agree with TRBD1. The J call may be faulty, since TRBJ2-1 better matches the DNA end. This CDR3 contains 15 residues. The V gene's germline CDR1 is SEHNR and CDR2 FQNEAQ (reference sequence). The CDR3 DNA follows: TGTGCCAGCAGCTTAGTCCAGGGGGCCACACCCCAGCAGTTCTTC. Its protein product is CASSLVQGATPQQFF.

This clonotype appeared a few times. The chain employs TRBV7-2 and TRBJ2-5; D unresolved. Gene TRBJ2-1 matches the end of the DNA better, so the J call may be wrong. The germline CDR1 and CDR2 sequences are SGHTA and FQGNSA. The CDR3 has 13 amino acids. The CDR3 loop is CASSLYREPQQFF. CDR3 bases: TGTGCCAGCAGCTTGTATCGAGAGCCGCAGCAGTTCTTC.

V gene TRBV6-5 combines with J gene TRBJ1-6, with D perhaps TRBD1 (6 bases). V was cut by 7 bases and J by 5 bases, with 12 bases left in between. The CDR3 has 14 residues. Germline V CDR1 and CDR2: MNHEY, SVGAGI. In nucleotides, the CDR3 is TGTGCCAGCACCAACAGGGCTAATAATTCACCCCTCCACTTT. Its translation is CASTNRANNSPLHF.

This clonotype has only a few counts. The chain joins TRBV28 to TRBJ1-2; D may be TRBD1 (5 bases). This CDR3 contains 14 residues. Germline loops: CDR1 MDHEN, CDR2 SYDVKM. V lost 5 bases and J lost 1, with 11 bases in between. The CDR3 region has the DNA TGTGCCAGCAGTCCCCTTGACAGTAACTATGGCTACACCTTC. It yields the protein CASSPLDSNYGYTF.

A single count supports this clonotype. The chain has TRBV10-3 and TRBJ2-7, with 8 bases lining up with TRBD2. The CDR3 loop spans 14 amino acids. CDR1 is ENHRY, CDR2 SYGVKD, per germline. V gave up 5 bases and J gave up 2 bases; unmatched junction bases: 5. CDR3 DNA: TGTGCCATCAGTCTAGCGGGCGAGGCCTACGAGCAGTACTTC. It translates to CAISLAGEAYEQYF.

This clonotype was seen a few times. This chain connects TRBV18 to TRBJ2-1; D may be TRBD1 or TRBD2 (5 bases each). This CDR3 is built from 15 residues. V shed 0 bases and J shed 2 bases, with 8 bases lying between them. CDR1 is KGHSH and CDR2 is LQKENI in the germline V gene. The CDR3 spells CASSPPGEPYNEQFF. The CDR3 DNA reads as TGTGCCAGCTCACCACCGGGGGAGCCCTACAATGAGCAGTTCTTC.

This clonotype was recorded at least ten times. V usage is TRBV29-1 and J usage is TRBJ2-7; D is perhaps TRBD1 (6 bases). The V and J ends lost 2 bases and 0 bases respectively, with 11 bases between them. The V gene's germline CDR1 is SQVTM and CDR2 ANQGSEA. The CDR3 loop spans 14 amino acids. CDR3 bases: TGCAGCGTTGAATCCAGGGGCGCCTCCTACGAGCAGTACTTC. Translating it yields CSVESRGASYEQYF.

This clonotype was seen a few times. A much larger clonotype is one base distant, so this may be a read error. The rearrangement uses TRBV20-1 and TRBJ2-2; 11 bases are a match to TRBD1. CDR1 DFQATT and CDR2 SNEGSKA come from the germline V gene (reference sequence). The CDR3 sequence is 15 residues long. V lost 5 bases to trimming and J lost 7 bases; unmatched junction nucleotides: 9. The CDR3 protein is CSAPQGQGAVGELFF. CDR3 coding DNA: TGCAGTGCTCCCCAAGGACAGGGGGCTGTCGGGGAGCTGTTTTTT.

This clonotype was found many times. The chain has TRBV24-1 and TRBJ2-5, with 8 nucleotides matching TRBD2. The CDR3 is made up of 14 amino acids. V was clipped by 3 bases and J by 4 bases; unmatched bases: 3. Germline V CDR1 and CDR2: KGHDR, SFDVKD. In DNA, the CDR3 is TGTGCCACCAGTGATAGGACTAGCTCAGAGACCCAGTACTTC. As protein: CATSDRTSSETQYF.

This clonotype was seen a few times. The chain is built from TRBV4-3 and TRBJ2-7; 13 bases map to TRBD2. This CDR3 region has 17 residues. Germline CDR1 is LGHNA and CDR2 is YSLEER. V dropped 5 bases and J dropped 2; count of bases not matched to a gene: 9. CDR3: CASSKRGTSGGAYEQYF. CDR3 coding DNA: TGCGCCAGCAGCAAGCGGGGTACTAGCGGGGGGGCCTACGAGCAGTACTTC.

This chain links TRBV20-1 with TRBJ2-3; 7 positions match TRBD1. In germline, CDR1 is DFQATT, CDR2 SNEGSKA (reference sequence). V was pared by 6 bases and J by 0 bases, with 9 bases of the junction left unmatched. The CDR3 is 15 amino acids. As DNA, the CDR3 is TGCAGTGCAGCTACGGGACAGCTTAGCACAGATACGCAGTATTTT. Translation gives CSAATGQLSTDTQYF.

The chain employs TRBV7-9 and TRBJ1-5; D uncertain. Germline assignment: CDR1 SEHNR and CDR2 FQNEAQ (reference sequence). V dropped 5 bases and J dropped 1 base, with 12 bases sitting between them. CDR3 length: 15 amino acids. The CDR3 is CASSVEQESNQPQHF. The CDR3 DNA sequence: TGTGCCAGCAGCGTGGAGCAGGAGAGCAATCAGCCCCAGCATTTT. Combining the CDR3 with reference TRBV7-9 and TRBJ1-5 gives the whole variable domain DTGVSQNPRHKITKRGQNVTFRCDPISEHNRLYWYRQTLGQGPEFLTYFQNEAQLEKSRLLSDRFSAERPKGSFSTLEIQRTEQGDSAMYLCASSVEQESNQPQHFGDGTRLSIL.

The chain is built from TRBV29-1 and TRBJ2-7; possible D gene TRBD2, 5 bases. The CDR3 is made up of 15 amino acids. Looked up from germline, CDR1 is SQVTM and CDR2 is ANQGSEA. Deletions cut 5 bases from V and 3 bases from J, with 20 bases between. The CDR3 sequence: CSVIHRTRVLYEQYF. CDR3 in DNA: TGCAGCGTTATCCACCGGACTCGAGTCCTCTACGAGCAGTACTTC.